The 32 T cell receptor beta chains given below trace back to one sample, sequenced in a study of identifying expanded T cells in peripheral blood (dated by TCRdb to about 2019). The library relied on the immunoSEQ multiplex PCR assay. As stored in TCRdb, this immuneACCESS dataset retains in-frame rearrangements with V and J assigned. A fraction of the clones does not appear; measured against another copy, unresolved V genes explain less than half of the discrepancy, and the remainder lacks a known reason. The sample contains about 90,000 clones, 70% to 90% of them found a single time. Of the sample, around 6% is held by the ten largest clones. The sequenced sample was blood. These receptors were collected from a person between 18 and 70 years old in good health.

This clone was recorded once. The CDR3 spells CASSLGSPGNTQYF. The CDR3 DNA reads as TGTGCCAGCAGCTTAGGGTCGCCGGGAAATACGCAGTATTTT. The rearrangement joins TRBV11-2 to TRBJ2-3; TRBD2 is a possible D gene (5 bases). The length of the CDR3 is 14 residues. From germline, CDR1 is SGHAT and CDR2 FQNNGV. The germline V and J ends were trimmed by 1 base and 7 bases, with 12 bases remaining between them.

J is TRBJ1-1 and V is TRBV9; D gene ambiguous. Trimming left V 0 bases short and J 5 bases short, with 5 bases between. The CDR3 is 12 residues long. Germline V gene lookup returns CDR1 SGDLS and CDR2 YYNGEE. CDR3 protein: CASSVVETEAFF. CDR3 DNA: TGTGCCAGCAGCGTAGTGGAGACTGAAGCTTTCTTT.

The chain recombines TRBV7-2 with TRBJ2-1; perhaps TRBD2 as D (6 bases). This CDR3 comprises 15 residues. The germline V and J ends were trimmed by 7 bases and 10 bases, with 23 bases remaining between them. The germline V gene encodes CDR1 SGHTA and CDR2 FQGNSA. The CDR3 region has the DNA TGTGCCAGCACTCACTCGCGGGGTCAGGGTGAGGAGCAGTTCTTC. The encoded protein is CASTHSRGQGEEQFF.

This chain connects TRBV4-3 to TRBJ2-7; TRBD2 matches 8 bases. With 4 bases clipped from V and 3 bases from J, the junction kept 8 bases outside the gene matches. The CDR3 runs 15 residues. CDR1 is LGHNA, CDR2 YSLEER, per germline. The CDR3 DNA follows: TGCGCCAGCAGCCCGGGACTAGGGGATTACTACGAGCAGTACTTC. Its translation is CASSPGLGDYYEQYF.

This clone appeared many times. V is TRBV2 and J is TRBJ2-7, with D possibly matching TRBD1 (6 bases). Germline V gene data show CDR1 as SNHLY and CDR2 as FYNNEI. The CDR3 is 14 amino acids. Trimming cost V 7 bases and J 0 bases, with 13 bases left between them. The DNA of the CDR3 is TGTGCCAGCATCCCCCGGACAGACTCCTACGAGCAGTACTTC. This encodes CASIPRTDSYEQYF.

The chain employs TRBV7-2 and TRBJ2-3; D is possibly TRBD2 (5 bases). Trimming removed 6 bases at V and 6 bases at J, with 10 bases between. Germline CDR1 is SGHTA and CDR2 is FQGNSA. The length of the CDR3 is 12 residues. This CDR3 reads CASRTIADTQYF. The CDR3 DNA reads as TGTGCCAGCAGAACTATAGCGGATACGCAGTATTTT.

The gene calls are TRBV10-3 and TRBJ1-2; 8 bases are a match to TRBD1. This CDR3 comprises 16 residues. Trimming at V came to 2 bases and at J to 8 bases, leaving 13 bases not matched to a gene. In germline, CDR1 is ENHRY, CDR2 SYGVKD. The CDR3 is CAISEPWTGPVEGYTF. The CDR3 DNA sequence: TGTGCCATCAGTGAGCCATGGACAGGGCCGGTTGAGGGCTACACCTTC.

CDR3 amino acids: CASSSRPTGISLTNSPLHF. Written as DNA, the CDR3 is TGCGCCAGCAGCAGCAGGCCCACAGGGATCTCCCTCACTAATTCACCCCTCCACTTT. The gene calls are TRBV5-1 and TRBJ1-6; D might be TRBD1 (6 bases). The CDR3 covers 19 residues. CDR1 is SGHRS, CDR2 YFSETQ, per germline. Between the trimmed V and J ends, which lost 4 bases and 6 bases, there was a span of 26 bases.

The chain employs TRBV30 and TRBJ2-7; D tentatively fits TRBD1 or TRBD2 (5 bases each). Trimming took 2 bases from V and 1 from J, leaving 9 bases between them. CDR1 and CDR2 (germline): GTSNPN, SVGIG (reference sequence). This CDR3 is 13 amino acids long. CDR3 sequence reads: CAWSRGISYEQYF. In DNA form, the CDR3 reads TGTGCCTGGAGTCGGGGCATATCCTACGAGCAGTACTTC.

In this sample, this clone turned up once. The chain combines TRBV7-2 with TRBJ1-5; TRBD1 aligns across 10 bases. In germline, CDR1 is SGHTA, CDR2 FQGNSA. Unmatched junction bases numbered 8, after V lost 5 bases and J lost 7 bases. This CDR3 is built from 15 residues. The CDR3 bases are TGTGCCAGCAGCCAGGGACAGGGGTTGGGGCAGCCCCAGCATTTT. It specifies CASSQGQGLGQPQHF.

CDR3 nucleotide sequence: TGTGCAAGTCGCCTTCTCCCGGGGGGGCCCTCTTACAATGAGCAGTTCTTC. The encoded protein is CASRLLPGGPSYNEQFF. The rearrangement uses TRBV12-2 and TRBJ2-1; the D call of TRBD2 is as the table states it, not checked on the DNA. TRBV12-2 corresponds to a pseudogene. The CDR3 has 17 amino acids.

The chain uses TRBV29-1 and TRBJ1-1, with D uncertain. Per germline, CDR1 SQVTM and CDR2 ANQGSEA. V was shortened by 6 bases and J by 8 bases, with 10 bases between the two germline ends. The CDR3 runs 10 residues. The CDR3 loop is CSVLQIEAFF. In DNA, the CDR3 is TGCAGCGTGCTCCAAATAGAAGCTTTCTTT.

This chain connects TRBV6-1 to TRBJ1-2; the match to TRBD1 covers 7 bases. Trimming removed 3 bases from V and 2 bases from J; junction bases left unmatched: 6. Germline V CDR1 and CDR2: MNHNS, SASEGT. CDR3 length: 15 residues. The CDR3 coding sequence is TGTGCCAGCAGTGAGCCCCCGACAGGGAACTATGGCTACACCTTC. Translating gives CASSEPPTGNYGYTF.

This clone was observed a few times. This chain connects TRBV25-1 to TRBJ2-7, with TRBD1 identical over 8 bases. Looked up from germline, CDR1 is MGHDK and CDR2 is SYGVNS. The V gene end was trimmed by 2 bases and the J gene end by 4 bases; junction bases not matched to a gene: 10. The CDR3 is 16 residues long. The DNA of the CDR3 is TGTGCCAGCAGTGAAAAAGGACCAGGGGGCGGGTACGAGCAGTACTTC. This encodes CASSEKGPGGGYEQYF.

This sequence joins TRBV18 and TRBJ2-3, with 8 bases that match TRBD2. Germline trimming cut 4 bases from V and 4 bases from J; bases unmatched to any gene: 4. Germline V gene lookup returns CDR1 KGHSH and CDR2 LQKENI. The CDR3 totals 14 residues. In DNA form, the CDR3 reads TGTGCCAGCTCACGGGCTAGCGGGTCAGATACGCAGTATTTT. Protein sequence: CASSRASGSDTQYF.

A remark on this clone: This CDR3 is also generated by other DNA sequences in the sample. The chain employs TRBV4-1 and TRBJ2-7, with TRBD1 identical over 7 bases. The CDR3 loop spans 13 amino acids. CDR1 is MGHRA and CDR2 is YSYEKL in the germline V gene. Trimming at V came to 3 bases and at J to 4 bases, leaving 3 bases not matched to a gene. CDR3 sequence reads: CASSQKTGYEQYF. The CDR3 DNA reads TGCGCCAGCAGCCAGAAGACAGGGTACGAGCAGTACTTC.

The chain couples TRBV6-5 to TRBJ2-1; D gene unclear. This CDR3 has 15 amino acids. With 0 bases removed from V and 6 bases from J, the gap between germline ends came to 12 bases. CDR1 is MNHEY and CDR2 is SVGAGI in the germline V gene. CDR3 nucleotide sequence: TGTGCCAGCAGTTACTCGAATCGGGTGACCAATGAGCAGTTCTTC. Protein: CASSYSNRVTNEQFF.

This clone was seen a few times. V usage is TRBV9 and J usage is TRBJ1-6, with no clear D. V lost 0 bases and J 7 bases, leaving 5 bases between the germline ends. This CDR3 region has 13 residues. Germline V CDR1 and CDR2: SGDLS, YYNGEE. The CDR3, as DNA: TGTGCCAGCAGCGTAGGGGAAAATTCACCCCTCCACTTT. Translation gives CASSVGENSPLHF.

CDR3 residues: CAWTRGGNQPQHF. The DNA for the CDR3 is TGTGCCTGGACCAGGGGAGGGAATCAGCCCCAGCATTTT. The chain uses TRBV30 and TRBJ1-5; a weak D match, TRBD1 (6 bases). CDR1 is GTSNPN and CDR2 is SVGIG in the germline V gene (reference sequence). V lost 4 bases, J lost 4 bases, and 11 bases lay in between. There are 13 residues in the CDR3.

The chain couples TRBV6-5 to TRBJ2-6; D remains ambiguous. Between the trimmed V and J ends, which lost 5 bases and 0 bases, there was a span of 8 bases. The CDR3 is made up of 15 amino acids. Germline assignment: CDR1 MNHEY and CDR2 SVGAGI. CDR3 sequence reads: CASSKESSGANVLTF. CDR3 DNA: TGTGCCAGCAGTAAGGAGAGCTCTGGGGCCAACGTCCTGACTTTC.

The chain links TRBV6-6 to TRBJ1-5; D gene unclear. Germline CDR1 is MNHNY and CDR2 is SVGAGI (reference sequence). V was pared by 6 bases and J by 6 bases, with 12 bases between. CDR3 length: 13 residues. In DNA form, the CDR3 reads TGTGCCAGCAGCTCCGACCCTCTTCAGCCCCAGCATTTT. It translates to CASSSDPLQPQHF.

V and J are TRBV7-2 and TRBJ2-5; D unresolved. CDR1 and CDR2 from the germline V gene are SGHTA and FQGNSA. V gave up 3 bases and J gave up 3 bases, with 11 bases separating them. The CDR3 consists of 14 residues. In DNA form, the CDR3 reads TGTGCCAGCAGCTTTCTACAGCAGAAAGAGACCCAGTACTTC. This codes for CASSFLQQKETQYF.

This chain joins TRBV10-3 and TRBJ1-1, with a tentative D call TRBD1 (6 bases). This CDR3 has 13 amino acids. Trimming pared 11 bases from V and 3 bases from J, leaving 16 bases between. Per germline, CDR1 ENHRY and CDR2 SYGVKD. The CDR3 region is CAARYRADTEAFF. CDR3 coding DNA: TGTGCCGCCAGGTACAGGGCGGACACTGAAGCTTTCTTT.

This rearrangement joins TRBV5-1 to TRBJ2-1; 9 bases fit TRBD2. The J segment lost 3 bases and the V segment lost 4 bases, leaving 8 bases of the junction unmatched. The CDR3 spans 16 residues. The germline V gene encodes CDR1 SGHRS and CDR2 YFSETQ. In DNA, the CDR3 is TGCGCCAGCAGCAGCTGGGGAGCGGGGGGCTACAATGAGCAGTTCTTC. This translates into CASSSWGAGGYNEQFF. The full variable domain, in which reference TRBV5-1 and TRBJ2-1 provide the parts outside the CDR3, is KAGVTQTPRYLIKTRGQQVTLSCSPISGHRSVSWYQQTPGQGLQFLFEYFSETQRNKGNFPGRFSGRQFSNSRSEMNVSTLELGDSALYLCASSSWGAGGYNEQFFGPGTRLTVL.

The CDR3, as DNA: TGCGCCAGCAGCTGGGACACGGGCACCGGGGAGCTGTTTTTT. Translating it yields CASSWDTGTGELFF. The rearrangement links TRBV5-1 to TRBJ2-2; D is possibly TRBD1 (6 bases). CDR3 length: 14 amino acids. Germline assignment: CDR1 SGHRS and CDR2 YFSETQ. V gave up 3 bases and J gave up 4 bases, with 10 bases separating them. Looking up the rest from reference TRBV5-1 and TRBJ2-2 gives the full variable domain: KAGVTQTPRYLIKTRGQQVTLSCSPISGHRSVSWYQQTPGQGLQFLFEYFSETQRNKGNFPGRFSGRQFSNSRSEMNVSTLELGDSALYLCASSWDTGTGELFFGEGSRLTVL.

V gene TRBV7-3 combines with J gene TRBJ2-3; D unclear. This CDR3 has 17 residues. Germline V gene lookup returns CDR1 SGHTA and CDR2 FQGTGA. V lost 2 bases to trimming and J lost 2 bases, with 17 bases between them. CDR3 residues: CASSLGRNGPNTDTQYF. CDR3 in DNA: TGTGCCAGCAGCTTAGGACGAAATGGACCGAACACAGATACGCAGTATTTT.

CDR3 bases: TGTGCCAGCTCAGGACAGTTAGATACGCAGTATTTT. As protein: CASSGQLDTQYF. The chain links TRBV18 to TRBJ2-3; possibly TRBD1 for D (6 bases). Per germline, CDR1 KGHSH and CDR2 LQKENI. This CDR3 region has 12 residues. V lost 5 bases and J lost 5, with 8 bases in between.

This chain joins TRBV29-1 and TRBJ1-1; D is unresolved. Trimming removed 7 bases at V and 1 base at J, with 7 bases between. Germline CDR1 and CDR2: SQVTM and ANQGSEA. This CDR3 has 11 residues. This CDR3 reads CSGAQNTEAFF. In DNA form, the CDR3 reads TGCAGCGGGGCGCAGAACACTGAAGCTTTCTTT.

The chain combines TRBV27 with TRBJ2-7, with unresolved D. The CDR3 extends over 14 amino acids. With 3 bases removed from V and 0 bases from J, the gap between germline ends came to 9 bases. The V gene's germline CDR1 is MNHEY and CDR2 SMNVEV (reference sequence). The CDR3 region has the DNA TGTGCCAGCAGTTTTGACCGTACCTCCTACGAGCAGTACTTC. Translated: CASSFDRTSYEQYF.

This clone was seen just once. The chain uses TRBV9 and TRBJ1-6; D call uncertain. This CDR3 has 16 residues. V was trimmed by 3 bases and J by 3 bases, leaving 13 bases between them. The germline V gene has CDR1 SGDLS and CDR2 YYNGEE. CDR3: CASSDWGVGYNSPLHF. The CDR3 DNA follows: TGTGCCAGCAGCGACTGGGGAGTAGGCTATAATTCACCCCTCCACTTT.

The chain is built from TRBV4-3 and TRBJ1-6; no definite D call. V was clipped by 6 bases and J by 5 bases, with 14 bases between them. The CDR3 extends over 15 amino acids. CDR1 LGHNA and CDR2 YSLEER come from the germline V gene. This chain's CDR3 is CASSTTAYDNSPLHF. The CDR3 bases are TGCGCCAGCAGTACTACCGCCTATGATAATTCACCCCTCCACTTT.

This clone was recorded only once. The chain couples TRBV4-1 to TRBJ2-2; 7 bases are a match to TRBD1. Germline loops: CDR1 MGHRA, CDR2 YSYEKL. The CDR3 has 16 residues. Trimming cost V 10 bases and J 6 bases; bases outside gene matches: 17. The CDR3 bases are TGCGCCACCCAAAGTGGTCAGGGGGTTGGGTCCGGGGAGCTGTTTTTT. As protein: CATQSGQGVGSGELFF.